This passage covers 4 T cell receptor beta chains from one sample sequenced in a study of blood T cell repertoires in COVID-19. This table comes from immunoSEQ multiplex PCR, and its TCRdb copy is limited to in-frame clones, with some not included. The sample holds about half a million clones; 80% to 90% are singletons and the top ten take approximately 3.4%. The sample was peripheral blood. These receptors came from a human donor in a cohort sampled during active COVID-19.

This clone was seen just once. The chain couples TRBV7-2 to TRBJ1-4, with 9 nucleotides matching TRBD1. The V gene end was trimmed by 6 bases and the J gene end by 6 bases; junction bases not matched to a gene: 11. This CDR3 has 16 amino acids. Per the germline V gene, CDR1 is SGHTA and CDR2 is FQGNSA. The chain's CDR3 is CASRSLKGQGYEKLFF. CDR3 nucleotide sequence: TGTGCCAGCAGATCATTAAAGGGACAGGGTTATGAAAAACTGTTTTTT.

The genes are TRBV10-1 and TRBJ1-2; 8 nucleotides agree with TRBD1. Germline CDR1 WNHNN, CDR2 SYGVQD (reference sequence). V trimming: 1 base; J trimming: 4 bases; junction bases outside the gene matches: 20. This CDR3 contains 20 residues. In DNA form, the CDR3 reads TGCGCCAGCAGTGAGTTATTCGATGGACAGGGAAAAAAGGAAGTCTATGGCTACACCTTC. Protein product: CASSELFDGQGKKEVYGYTF.

The chain combines TRBV3-1 (or the pseudogene TRBV3-2) with TRBJ2-1; 10 bases align to TRBD2. Germline V gene data show CDR1 as LGHDT and CDR2 as YNNKEL (reference sequence). The CDR3 runs to 14 residues. The V segment lost 3 bases and the J segment 15 bases; nucleotides outside the gene matches: 11. CDR3 nucleotide sequence: TGTGCCAGCAGCCAGACGGCGGTAGCGGGAGGTTGGTTCTTC. Amino acid sequence: CASSQTAVAGGWFF.

The chain has TRBV4-3 and TRBJ2-7; the D is unclear. V was cut by 1 base and J by 3 bases, with 13 bases left in between. Per germline, CDR1 LGHNA and CDR2 YSLEER. This CDR3 comprises 15 residues. This CDR3 reads CASSQVQSSYYEQYF. CDR3 coding DNA: TGCGCCAGCAGCCAAGTCCAGTCCTCATACTACGAGCAGTACTTC.